Below, 18 T cell receptor beta chains from the same sample are listed, as sequenced in a study of cytomegalovirus exposure and HLA in healthy donors. Primers: 60 Vbeta forward and 13 Jbeta reverse. The data were produced by immunoSEQ multiplex PCR, yet TCRdb's version contains in-frame clones alone and is incomplete. Of about 160,000 clones listed, 80% to 90% were seen once; the top ten hold under 6.5%. The specimen sequenced was PBMCs. The receptors shown here come from a man aged 50 to 59 in good health and CMV-seropositive.

This clone occurred once. J is TRBJ2-7 and V is TRBV18; TRBD2 might be the D (7 bases). Germline-derived CDR1 and CDR2 are KGHSH and LQKENI. V was pared by 3 bases and J by 4 bases, with 13 bases between. The CDR3 runs 14 residues. CDR3 residues: CASSPGGGSYEQYV. The CDR3 region has the DNA TGTGCCAGCTCACCCGGGGGCGGGAGTTACGAGCAGTACGTC.

V usage is TRBV2 and J usage is TRBJ1-4; tentatively, D is TRBD1 (5 bases). V was clipped by 5 bases and J by 13 bases, with 17 bases between them. Germline V lookup: CDR1 SNHLY, CDR2 FYNNEI. This CDR3 has 13 amino acids. CDR3 nucleotide sequence: TGTGCCAGCAGTTCCAAAGTCCCCAGGGTACTGTTTTTT. Translated: CASSSKVPRVLFF.

The J gene is TRBJ2-2, the V gene TRBV19; D is ambiguous. The CDR3 spans 14 residues. CDR1 is LNHDA, CDR2 SQIVND, per germline (reference sequence). The V and J ends lost 5 bases and 7 bases respectively, with 14 bases between them. CDR3 DNA sequence: TGTGCCAGTAGTCCTTGGCTAGGCAGCGGGGAGCTGTTTTTT. Encoded protein: CASSPWLGSGELFF. Looking up the rest from reference TRBV19 and TRBJ2-2 gives the full variable domain: DGGITQSPKYLFRKEGQNVTLSCEQNLNHDAMYWYRQDPGQGLRLIYYSQIVNDFQKGDIAEGYSVSREKKESFPLTVTSAQKNPTAFYLCASSPWLGSGELFFGEGSRLTVL.

This clone was seen a few times. The gene calls are TRBV11-3 and TRBJ2-5; 10 bases agree with TRBD1. The V gene's germline CDR1 is SGHNT and CDR2 YENEEA. V shed 5 bases and J 5 bases; nucleotides not matched to a gene: 5. The CDR3 is 14 residues long. CDR3 in DNA: TGTGCCAGCAGCGACAGGGGGCGCGGGGAGACCCAGTACTTC. The encoded protein is CASSDRGRGETQYF.

Written as DNA, the CDR3 is TGTGCCAGCAGCCTTCAGGGCGCGGACGGGGAGCTGTTTTTT. Translated, it gives CASSLQGADGELFF. The V and J genes are TRBV7-8 and TRBJ2-2, with D tentatively TRBD1 (5 bases). V gave up 5 bases and J gave up 7 bases, with 14 bases separating them. This CDR3 is built from 14 residues. The germline CDR1 and CDR2 sequences are SGHVS and FQNEAQ.

The rearrangement links TRBV2 to TRBJ1-2, with D perhaps matching TRBD1 (6 bases). The germline V gene encodes CDR1 SNHLY and CDR2 FYNNEI. The CDR3 runs 15 residues. V was shortened by 7 bases and J by 4 bases, with 19 bases between the two germline ends. The CDR3 DNA is TGTGCCAGCATCCTCTCACAGGGTACTGGCTATGGCTACACCTTC. Translation: CASILSQGTGYGYTF.

CDR3 bases: TGTGCCGGCGGGGGAGGCGCGGGGATCAACTATGGCTACACCTTC. This codes for CAGGGGAGINYGYTF. The chain uses TRBV19 and TRBJ1-2, with D possibly matching TRBD1 (5 bases). V gave up 11 bases and J gave up 2 bases, with 21 bases separating them. The CDR3 covers 15 residues. The germline CDR1 and CDR2 sequences are LNHDA and SQIVND (reference sequence).

The rearrangement links TRBV5-8 to TRBJ2-1, with TRBD2 matching over 9 bases. The germline gives CDR1 SGHTS, CDR2 YDEGEE. The CDR3 totals 13 residues. Trimming took 2 bases from V and 10 from J; bases not matched to a gene: 4. CDR3 sequence: CASSLLAGTEQFF. In DNA form, the CDR3 reads TGTGCCAGCAGCTTACTAGCGGGTACGGAGCAGTTCTTC.

The rearrangement joins TRBV4-1 to TRBJ1-6; tentative D call: TRBD1 (5 bases). The ends were cut back, 0 bases at V and 10 bases at J, with 19 bases in the middle. Germline V gene data show CDR1 as MGHRA and CDR2 as YSYEKL. CDR3 length: 17 amino acids. CDR3 nucleotides: TGCGCCAGCAGCCAAGAGCCCAACAGGATAGGACACTCACCCCTCCACTTT. Amino acids: CASSQEPNRIGHSPLHF.

V gene TRBV5-1 combines with J gene TRBJ1-4; tentatively, D is TRBD1 (6 bases). The germline gives CDR1 SGHRS, CDR2 YFSETQ. The V end lost 2 bases, the J end lost 11 bases, and 13 bases lay between the germline ends. The CDR3 consists of 13 residues. CDR3 nucleotides: TGCGCCAGCAGCTTAGGGGGTGAAGGGAAACTGTTTTTT. Translation: CASSLGGEGKLFF.

The J gene is TRBJ1-4, the V gene TRBV5-5; D gene uncertain. Trimming took 2 bases from V and 3 from J, leaving 11 bases between them. The CDR3 loop spans 15 amino acids. The V gene's germline CDR1 is SGHKS and CDR2 YYEKEE (reference sequence). CDR3 DNA sequence: TGTGCCAGCAGCTTCGAGGGATCGGCTAATGAAAAACTGTTTTTT. Amino acids: CASSFEGSANEKLFF. Full variable domain (outside the CDR3, taken from reference TRBV5-5 and TRBJ1-4): DAGVTQSPTHLIKTRGQQVTLRCSPISGHKSVSWYQQVLGQGPQFIFQYYEKEERGRGNFPDRFSARQFPNYSSELNVNALLLGDSALYLCASSFEGSANEKLFFGSGTQLSVL.

This chain links TRBV29-1 with TRBJ2-1, with D tentatively TRBD2 (5 bases). Trimming shortened V by 5 bases and J by 4 bases, and 12 bases separated the two germline ends. The CDR3 is made up of 13 amino acids. Per the germline V gene, CDR1 is SQVTM and CDR2 is ANQGSEA. The CDR3 sequence: CSVQDGIYNEQFF. CDR3 bases: TGCAGCGTTCAGGACGGGATATACAATGAGCAGTTCTTC.

The rearrangement uses TRBV12-5 and TRBJ2-7, with D possibly TRBD2 on 6 matching bases. Trimming pared 6 bases from V and 2 bases from J, leaving 14 bases between. Germline loops: CDR1 LGHNT, CDR2 FRNRAP. This CDR3 is built from 14 residues. In DNA, the CDR3 is TGTGCTAGTGGAAGAATTAGCGGCACCTACGAGCAGTACGTC. The encoded protein is CASGRISGTYEQYV.

The V and J genes are TRBV4-1 and TRBJ1-2; a possible D gene is TRBD1 (6 bases). The CDR3 is 15 amino acids. Germline values: CDR1 MGHRA, CDR2 YSYEKL. Between the trimmed V and J ends, which lost 0 bases and 4 bases, there was a span of 12 bases. The CDR3 DNA sequence: TGCGCCAGCAGCCAAGATCCCACAGGGCGCTATGGCTACACCTTC. Protein: CASSQDPTGRYGYTF.

The rearrangement joins TRBV7-2 to TRBJ2-1; tentatively, D is TRBD1 (6 bases). The germline gives CDR1 SGHTA, CDR2 FQGNSA. The CDR3 has 14 residues. V was trimmed by 2 bases and J by 2 bases, leaving 7 bases between them. The CDR3 is CASSLWDTYNEQFF. The CDR3 DNA is TGTGCCAGCAGCTTATGGGACACCTACAATGAGCAGTTCTTC.

The CDR3 loop is CASSLVASLEQYV. The CDR3 nucleotides are TGTGCCAGCAGCTTAGTGGCTAGTCTAGAGCAGTACGTC. V is TRBV11-2 and J is TRBJ2-7, with D uncertain. CDR1 and CDR2 from the germline V gene are SGHAT and FQNNGV. CDR3 length: 13 amino acids. V gave up 1 base and J gave up 7 bases, with 11 bases separating them.

The rearrangement links TRBV7-9 to TRBJ2-1, with 7 bases aligning to TRBD2. This CDR3 has 17 residues. V dropped 1 base and J dropped 9; count of bases not matched to a gene: 15. CDR1 is SEHNR, CDR2 FQNEAQ, per germline (reference sequence). As DNA, the CDR3 is TGTGCCAGCAGCTTAGTGATGAGCGGGATTCCACGGAGTGAGCAGTTCTTC. Translated, it gives CASSLVMSGIPRSEQFF. Filled out from reference TRBV7-9 and TRBJ2-1, the complete variable domain reads DTGVSQNPRHKITKRGQNVTFRCDPISEHNRLYWYRQTLGQGPEFLTYFQNEAQLEKSRLLSDRFSAERPKGSFSTLEIQRTEQGDSAMYLCASSLVMSGIPRSEQFFGPGTRLTVL.

The V and J genes are TRBV14 and TRBJ1-1; possibly TRBD1 for D (6 bases). This CDR3 spans 13 amino acids. Germline lookup yields CDR1 SGHDN and CDR2 FVKESK. With 4 bases removed from V and 3 bases from J, the gap between germline ends came to 9 bases. CDR3 DNA sequence: TGTGCCAGCAGCCGTCAGGGGTACACTGAAGCTTTCTTT. It is translated as CASSRQGYTEAFF.